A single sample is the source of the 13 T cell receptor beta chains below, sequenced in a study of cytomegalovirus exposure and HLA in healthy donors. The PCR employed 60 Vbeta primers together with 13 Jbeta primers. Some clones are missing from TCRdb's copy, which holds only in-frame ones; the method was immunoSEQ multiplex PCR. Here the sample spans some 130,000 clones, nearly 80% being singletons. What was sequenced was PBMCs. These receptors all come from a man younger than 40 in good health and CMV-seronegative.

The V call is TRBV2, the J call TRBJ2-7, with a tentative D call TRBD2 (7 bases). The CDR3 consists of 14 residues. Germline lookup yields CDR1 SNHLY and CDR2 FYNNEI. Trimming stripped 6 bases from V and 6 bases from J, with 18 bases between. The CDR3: CASSGGLVLGEQYF. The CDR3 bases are TGTGCCAGCAGCGGGGGGCTGGTTCTTGGCGAGCAGTACTTC.

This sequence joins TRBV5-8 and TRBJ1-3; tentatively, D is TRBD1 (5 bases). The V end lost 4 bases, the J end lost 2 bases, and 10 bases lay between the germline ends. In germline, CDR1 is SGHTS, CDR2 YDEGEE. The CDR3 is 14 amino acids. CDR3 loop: CASSATGAGNTIYF. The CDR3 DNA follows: TGTGCCAGCAGCGCCACAGGAGCTGGAAACACCATATATTTT.

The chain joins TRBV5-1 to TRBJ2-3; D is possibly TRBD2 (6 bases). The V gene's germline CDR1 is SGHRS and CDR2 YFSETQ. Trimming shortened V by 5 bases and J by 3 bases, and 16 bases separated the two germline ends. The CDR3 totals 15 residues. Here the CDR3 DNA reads TGCGCCAGCAGTCGGGCGGACGGGGGTACAGATACGCAGTATTTT. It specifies CASSRADGGTDTQYF.

CDR3 nucleotides: TGCGCCAGCAGCTCTACTGGGGCCTCGAATGGCTACACCTTC. It encodes CASSSTGASNGYTF. The chain links TRBV5-1 to TRBJ1-2; possible D gene TRBD1, 5 bases. V lost 3 bases, J lost 6 bases, and 15 bases lay in between. The CDR3 runs 14 residues. Germline V gives CDR1 SGHRS, CDR2 YFSETQ.

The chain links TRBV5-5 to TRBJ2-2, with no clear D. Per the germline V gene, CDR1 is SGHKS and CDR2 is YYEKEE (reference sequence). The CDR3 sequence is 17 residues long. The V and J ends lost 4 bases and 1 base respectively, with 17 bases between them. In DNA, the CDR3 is TGTGCCAGCAGCAAAAGGTTGGCAGGTTGGAACACCGGGGAGCTGTTTTTT. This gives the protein CASSKRLAGWNTGELFF.

The CDR3 DNA reads as TGTGCCAGCAGCTTTTCTAGCGGCCCTAACGAGCAGTACTTC. It specifies CASSFSSGPNEQYF. The V and J genes are TRBV7-2 and TRBJ2-5; 7 bases map to TRBD2. The DNA matches TRBJ2-7 better at its end, which makes the J call doubtful. The CDR3 consists of 14 residues. The germline V gene encodes CDR1 SGHTA and CDR2 FQGNSA.

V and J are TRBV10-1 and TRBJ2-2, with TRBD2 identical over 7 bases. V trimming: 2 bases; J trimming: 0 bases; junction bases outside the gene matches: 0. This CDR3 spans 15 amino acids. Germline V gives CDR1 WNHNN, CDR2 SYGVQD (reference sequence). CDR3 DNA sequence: TGCGCCAGCAGTGAGACTAGCGCGAACACCGGGGAGCTGTTTTTT. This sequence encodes CASSETSANTGELFF.

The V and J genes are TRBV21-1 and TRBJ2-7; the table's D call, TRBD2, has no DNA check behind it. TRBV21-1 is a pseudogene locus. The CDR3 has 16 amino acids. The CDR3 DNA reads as TGTGCCAGCAGCCCCCATCGGACTAGCGGGAGTAGAGAGCAGTACTTC. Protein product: CASSPHRTSGSREQYF.

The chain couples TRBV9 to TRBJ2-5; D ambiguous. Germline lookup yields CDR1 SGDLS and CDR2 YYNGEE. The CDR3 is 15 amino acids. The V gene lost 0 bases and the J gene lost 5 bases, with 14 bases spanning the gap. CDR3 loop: CASSVGSENGETQYF. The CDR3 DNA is TGTGCCAGCAGCGTAGGCTCAGAGAACGGGGAGACCCAGTACTTC. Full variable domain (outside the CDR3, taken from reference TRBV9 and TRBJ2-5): DSGVTQTPKHLITATGQRVTLRCSPRSGDLSVYWYQQSLDQGLQFLIQYYNGEERAKGNILERFSAQQFPDLHSELNLSSLELGDSALYFCASSVGSENGETQYFGPGTRLLVL.

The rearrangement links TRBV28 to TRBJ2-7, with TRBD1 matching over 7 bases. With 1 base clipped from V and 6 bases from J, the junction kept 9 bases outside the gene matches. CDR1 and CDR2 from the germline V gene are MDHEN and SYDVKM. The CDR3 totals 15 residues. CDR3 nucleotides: TGTGCCAGCAGTTTATTCGGACAGGTTAACGCCGAGCAGTACTTC. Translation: CASSLFGQVNAEQYF. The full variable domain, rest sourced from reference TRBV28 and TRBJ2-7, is DVKVTQSSRYLVKRTGEKVFLECVQDMDHENMFWYRQDPGLGLRLIYFSYDVKMKEKGDIPEGYSVSREKKERFSLILESASTNQTSMYLCASSLFGQVNAEQYFGPGTRLTVT.

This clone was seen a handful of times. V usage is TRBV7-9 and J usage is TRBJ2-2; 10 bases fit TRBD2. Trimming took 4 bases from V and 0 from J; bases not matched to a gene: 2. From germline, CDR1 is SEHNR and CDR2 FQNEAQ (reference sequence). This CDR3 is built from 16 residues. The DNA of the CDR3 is TGTGCCAGCAGCTGGACTAGCGGATCGAACACCGGGGAGCTGTTTTTT. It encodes CASSWTSGSNTGELFF.

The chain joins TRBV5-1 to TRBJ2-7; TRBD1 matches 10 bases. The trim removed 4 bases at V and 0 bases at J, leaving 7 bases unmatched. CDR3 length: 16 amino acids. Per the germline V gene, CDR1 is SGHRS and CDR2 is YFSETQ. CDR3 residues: CASSTPGQGSSYEQYF. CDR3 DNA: TGCGCCAGCAGCACACCGGGACAGGGGAGCTCCTACGAGCAGTACTTC.

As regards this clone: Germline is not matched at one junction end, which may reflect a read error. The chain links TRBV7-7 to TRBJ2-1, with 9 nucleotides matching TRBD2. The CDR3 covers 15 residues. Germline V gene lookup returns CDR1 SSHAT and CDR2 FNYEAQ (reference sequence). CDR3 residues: CASSPLREGNNEQFF. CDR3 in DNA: TGTGCTAGCAGCCCCTTGCGGGAGGGGAACAATGAGCAGTTCTTC.